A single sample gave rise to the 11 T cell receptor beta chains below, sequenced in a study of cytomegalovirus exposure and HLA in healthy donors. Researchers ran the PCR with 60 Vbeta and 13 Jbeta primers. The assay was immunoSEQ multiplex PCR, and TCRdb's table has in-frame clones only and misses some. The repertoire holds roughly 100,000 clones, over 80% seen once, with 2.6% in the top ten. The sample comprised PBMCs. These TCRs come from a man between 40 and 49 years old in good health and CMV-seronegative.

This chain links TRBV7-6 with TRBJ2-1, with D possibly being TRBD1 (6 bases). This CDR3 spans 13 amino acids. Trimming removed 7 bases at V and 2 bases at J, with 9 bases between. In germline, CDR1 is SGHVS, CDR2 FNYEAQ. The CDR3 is CASKTGPYNEQFF. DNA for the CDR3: TGTGCCAGCAAGACAGGACCCTACAATGAGCAGTTCTTC.

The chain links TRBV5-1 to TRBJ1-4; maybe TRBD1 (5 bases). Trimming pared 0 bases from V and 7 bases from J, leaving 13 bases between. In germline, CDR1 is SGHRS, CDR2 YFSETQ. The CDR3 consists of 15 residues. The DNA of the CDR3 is TGCGCCAGCAGCTTGGCGGCCGGAAGGGGTGAAAAACTGTTTTTT. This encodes CASSLAAGRGEKLFF.

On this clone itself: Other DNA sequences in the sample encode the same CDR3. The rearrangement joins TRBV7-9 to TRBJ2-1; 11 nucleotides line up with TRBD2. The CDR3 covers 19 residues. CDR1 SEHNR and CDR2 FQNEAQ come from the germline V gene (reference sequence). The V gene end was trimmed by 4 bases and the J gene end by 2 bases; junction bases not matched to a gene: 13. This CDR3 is CASSSWTSGLGIAYNEQFF. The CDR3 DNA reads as TGTGCCAGCAGCTCCTGGACTAGCGGGCTCGGGATAGCCTACAATGAGCAGTTCTTC.

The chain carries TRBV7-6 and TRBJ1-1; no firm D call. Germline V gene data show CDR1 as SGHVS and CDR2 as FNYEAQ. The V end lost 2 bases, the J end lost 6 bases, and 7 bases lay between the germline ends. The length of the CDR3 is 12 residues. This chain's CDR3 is CASSLTGSEAFF. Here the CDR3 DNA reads TGTGCCAGCAGCTTAACGGGTTCTGAAGCTTTCTTT.

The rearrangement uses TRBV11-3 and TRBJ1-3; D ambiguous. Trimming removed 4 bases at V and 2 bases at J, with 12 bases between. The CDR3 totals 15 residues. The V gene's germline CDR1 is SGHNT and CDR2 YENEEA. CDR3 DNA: TGTGCCAGCAGCTCGCGGGAATCAACTGGAAACACCATATATTTT. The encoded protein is CASSSRESTGNTIYF. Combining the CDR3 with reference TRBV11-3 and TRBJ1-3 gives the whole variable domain EAGVVQSPRYKIIEKKQPVAFWCNPISGHNTLYWYLQNLGQGPELLIRYENEEAVDDSQLPKDRFSAERLKGVDSTLKIQPAELGDSAVYLCASSSRESTGNTIYFGEGSWLTVV.

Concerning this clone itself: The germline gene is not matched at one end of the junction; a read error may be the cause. In DNA form, the CDR3 reads TGTGCCAGTAGTATAGGGGAGGGGGGCACAGATACACAGTATTTT. Translated, it gives CASSIGEGGTDTQYF. This sequence joins TRBV19 and TRBJ2-3, with D possibly being TRBD2 (7 bases). Germline CDR1 LNHDA, CDR2 SQIVND (reference sequence). The CDR3 consists of 15 residues.

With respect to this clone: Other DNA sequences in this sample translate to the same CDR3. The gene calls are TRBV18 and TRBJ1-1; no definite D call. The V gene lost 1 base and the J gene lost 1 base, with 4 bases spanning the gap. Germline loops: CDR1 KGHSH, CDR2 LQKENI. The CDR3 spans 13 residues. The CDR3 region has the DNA TGTGCCAGCTCACCACGGCAGAACACTGAAGCTTTCTTT. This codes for CASSPRQNTEAFF. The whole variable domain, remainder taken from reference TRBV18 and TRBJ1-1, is NAGVMQNPRHLVRRRGQEARLRCSPMKGHSHVYWYRQLPEEGLKFMVYLQKENIIDESGMPKERFSAEFPKEGPSILRIQQVVRGDSAAYFCASSPRQNTEAFFGQGTRLTVV.

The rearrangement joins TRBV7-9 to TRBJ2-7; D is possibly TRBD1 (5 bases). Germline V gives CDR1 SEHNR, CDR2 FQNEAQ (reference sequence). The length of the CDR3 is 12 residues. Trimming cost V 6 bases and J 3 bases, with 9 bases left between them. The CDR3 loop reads CASSSTGYEQYF. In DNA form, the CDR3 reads TGTGCCAGCAGTTCTACAGGCTACGAGCAGTACTTC. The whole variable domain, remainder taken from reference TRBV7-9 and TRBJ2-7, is DTGVSQNPRHKITKRGQNVTFRCDPISEHNRLYWYRQTLGQGPEFLTYFQNEAQLEKSRLLSDRFSAERPKGSFSTLEIQRTEQGDSAMYLCASSSTGYEQYFGPGTRLTVT.

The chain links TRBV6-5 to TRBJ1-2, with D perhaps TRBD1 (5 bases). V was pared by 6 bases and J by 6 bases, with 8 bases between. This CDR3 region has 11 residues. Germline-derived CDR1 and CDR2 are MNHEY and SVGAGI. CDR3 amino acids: CASRTDNGYTF. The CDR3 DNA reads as TGTGCCAGCAGAACGGACAATGGCTACACCTTC.

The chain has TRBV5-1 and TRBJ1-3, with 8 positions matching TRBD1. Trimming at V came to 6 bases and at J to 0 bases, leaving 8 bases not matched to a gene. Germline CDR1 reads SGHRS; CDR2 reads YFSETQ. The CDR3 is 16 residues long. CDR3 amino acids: CASNRGGPGSGNTIYF. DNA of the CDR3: TGCGCCAGCAACAGGGGGGGGCCTGGCTCTGGAAACACCATATATTTT.

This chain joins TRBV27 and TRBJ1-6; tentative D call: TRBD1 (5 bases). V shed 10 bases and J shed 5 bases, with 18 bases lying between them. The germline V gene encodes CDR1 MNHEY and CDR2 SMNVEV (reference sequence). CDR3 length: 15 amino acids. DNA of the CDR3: TGTGCCACCGGAGAGTTGGGGCTCGATAATTCACCCCTCCACTTT. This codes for CATGELGLDNSPLHF.